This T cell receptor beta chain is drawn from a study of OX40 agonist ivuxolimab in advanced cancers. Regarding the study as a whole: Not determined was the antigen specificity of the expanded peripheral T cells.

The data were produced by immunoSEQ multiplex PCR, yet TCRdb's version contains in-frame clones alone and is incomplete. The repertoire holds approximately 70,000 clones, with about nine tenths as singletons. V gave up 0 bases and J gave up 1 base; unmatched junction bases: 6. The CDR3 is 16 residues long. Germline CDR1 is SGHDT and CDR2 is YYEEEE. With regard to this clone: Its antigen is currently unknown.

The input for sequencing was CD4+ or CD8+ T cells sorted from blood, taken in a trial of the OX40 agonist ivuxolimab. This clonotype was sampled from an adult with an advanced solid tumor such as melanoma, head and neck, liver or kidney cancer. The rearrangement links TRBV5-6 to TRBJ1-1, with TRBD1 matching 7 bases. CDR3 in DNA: TGTGCCAGCAGCTTGGCCCTGACAGGGCCGAACACTGAAGCTTTCTTT. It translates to CASSLALTGPNTEAFF.